This T cell receptor (beta chain) was recorded in a study of cytomegalovirus exposure and HLA in healthy donors. The study's findings and limits: In an earlier analysis, productive rearrangement rates for most beta V segments clustered near 87% or 30%. Most sequenced TCRs were rare (though some public TCRs occurred in many donors). A few V segments could not be told apart, such as TRBV6-2 and TRBV6-3, and were left out. CMV serostatus was the sole immune exposure data available.

PCR used 60 Vbeta primers and 13 Jbeta primers. Measured with immunoSEQ multiplex PCR; TCRdb has only the in-frame clones, and not every one. The table has approximately 180,000 clones, over 70% seen once. Germline V gene data show CDR1 as SGHAT and CDR2 as FQNNGV. The CDR3 is made up of 14 amino acids. Trimming shortened V by 1 base and J by 7 bases, and 10 bases separated the two germline ends. This clone was seen only once. The antigen is unknown. Sequenced sample: PBMCs. The rearrangement uses TRBV11-2 and TRBJ2-2; no definite D call. This sequence was found in a male donor in good health and CMV-seronegative. As DNA, the CDR3 is TGTGCCAGCAGCTTAGGGTCGTGGAGCGGGGAGCTGTTTTTT. Its translation is CASSLGSWSGELFF.